This entry concerns a single TCR beta chain. The entry originates in a study of cytomegalovirus exposure and HLA in healthy donors. Using immunoSEQ multiplex PCR, the repertoire was profiled, and TCRdb retains in-frame clones only, with some absent. The sample has 150,000 to 200,000 clones; 80% to 85% are singletons. Germline loops: CDR1 LNHDA, CDR2 SQIVND (reference sequence). V was clipped by 5 bases and J by 2 bases; unmatched bases: 7. This CDR3 comprises 15 residues. V gene TRBV19 combines with J gene TRBJ2-7, with 9 positions matching TRBD1. The source material was PBMCs. The TCR originated in a man aged 25 to 45 in good health and CMV-seropositive. The CDR3 DNA reads as TGTGCCAGTAGTCCCCAGGGACAGGGAACCTACGAGCAGTACTTC. This codes for CASSPQGQGTYEQYF. The variable domain in full, with the rest retrieved from reference TRBV19 and TRBJ2-7, is DGGITQSPKYLFRKEGQNVTLSCEQNLNHDAMYWYRQDPGQGLRLIYYSQIVNDFQKGDIAEGYSVSREKKESFPLTVTSAQKNPTAFYLCASSPQGQGTYEQYFGPGTRLTVT.